The present TCR beta chain was sequenced within a study of cytomegalovirus exposure and HLA in healthy donors. Study details: Clustering assigned 81% of the 350 to 400 genotyped donors to the Caucasian-associated ancestry cluster.

PCR amplification relied on 60 Vbeta primers (plus 13 Jbeta primers). Libraries were prepared by immunoSEQ multiplex PCR; TCRdb keeps only in-frame clonotypes and omits some of them. With over 200,000 clones in the sample, the ten largest clones hold around 0.95%. Looked up from germline, CDR1 is MNHEY and CDR2 is SMNVEV (reference sequence). Trimming took 3 bases from V and 5 from J, leaving 8 bases between them. The CDR3 consists of 13 residues. Sequencing was performed on PBMCs. This sequence was found in a woman aged 25 to 45 in good health and CMV-seropositive. This chain links TRBV27 with TRBJ1-5, with D unclear. In DNA form, the CDR3 reads TGTGCCAGCAGTTTTGATCGGTATCAGCCCCAGCATTTT. Residues: CASSFDRYQPQHF.